This entry describes one TCR beta chain. The entry originates in a study of CD8+ T cells in alopecia areata. The sample's treatment: oral pan-JAK inhibitor, 5-10 mg twice daily. cDNA prepared by RNA extraction and subsequent reverse transcription served as the template for sequencing. Assay used: immunoSEQ multiplex PCR; TCRdb lists only in-frame clones, some missing. The sample includes 200,000 or so clones, more than 30% of them seen just once. Sample: CD4+ T cells sorted from blood, taken at approximately week 30, from a patient treated with tofacitinib. The clonotype was recovered from a human donor with alopecia areata.

The CDR3 is CASSPGSRTGGAFF. The CDR3 DNA follows: TGTGCCAGCTCACCAGGTTCCCGGACCGGGGGAGCTTTCTTT. The chain uses TRBV18 and TRBJ1-1; tentatively, D is TRBD1 (5 bases). The CDR3 is made up of 14 amino acids. Germline loops: CDR1 KGHSH, CDR2 LQKENI. Trimming stripped 2 bases from V and 10 bases from J, with 17 bases between.